This T cell receptor (beta chain) was sequenced for a study of breast tumors, draining lymph nodes, adjacent tissues. Worth noting for this clonotype: An end of the junction differs from the germline gene, which may be a read error.

Germline V gives CDR1 SSHAT, CDR2 FNYEAQ (reference sequence). This CDR3 contains 15 residues. MiXCR, run by TCRdb on the multiplex PCR reads, gives a single entry per CDR3 protein. Seen here are approximately 150,000 distinct CDR3 sequences, less than 35% observed once, and the top ten hold less than 2.5%. Axillary draining lymph nodes of breast cancer patients supplied the node samples. This TCR was sampled from a female donor with breast cancer. Some clones in this sample may be carry-over from other donors' samples. This chain connects TRBV7-7 to TRBJ2-3; D might be TRBD1 or TRBD2, each matching 5 bases. Sequencing was carried out using axillary lymph node tissue. As DNA, the CDR3 is TGTGCTAGCAGCTTAAGGGGACGGAGCACAGATACGCAGTATTTT. Amino acids: CASSLRGRSTDTQYF.